This record concerns one TCR beta chain sequence. Antigen: not known. V lost 6 bases and J lost 3, with 12 bases in between. The CDR3 runs 13 residues. In germline, CDR1 is MNHEY, CDR2 SVGAGI. The sample belongs to a study of graft-versus-host responses after intestinal transplantation. Points from the study as a whole: Analysis identified GvH clones in recipient marrow, with some appearing first in ileum or blood.

The table came from immunoSEQ multiplex PCR; TCRdb's copy has only in-frame clones and leaves some out. The sample holds some 50,000 clones, around 85% seen once. The J gene is TRBJ2-7, the V gene TRBV6-5; D uncertain. This receptor was identified in a human donor who was the organ donor for an intestinal transplant. This specimen was unstimulated CD4+ T cells sorted from spleen or lymph node cells, taken before transplant. CDR3 nucleotides: TGTGCCAGCAGCCAGAGACCTAACTACGAGCAGTACTTC. It encodes CASSQRPNYEQYF.